One sample yielded the 29 T cell receptor beta chains listed below, sequenced in a study of shared clonotypes between healthy human individuals. Libraries were prepared by immunoSEQ multiplex PCR; TCRdb keeps only in-frame clonotypes and omits some of them. Here the sample spans approximately 2.5 million clones, 80% to 95% being singletons. The sequenced sample was naive CD4+ T cells from PBMCs. Subset denoted: CD45RA+ positively selected. The receptor source for this set is a man between 18 and 29 years old in good health. Some clones in this sample may be carry-over from other donors' samples.

Remarks on this clone: The same CDR3 is also encoded by other DNA sequences in this sample. V usage is TRBV28 and J usage is TRBJ1-2, with D tentatively TRBD1 (6 bases). There are 13 residues in the CDR3. V was trimmed by 6 bases and J by 4 bases, leaving 12 bases between them. Looked up from germline, CDR1 is MDHEN and CDR2 is SYDVKM. CDR3 DNA: TGTGCCAGCAGCAGGGGTGGGTCCTATGGCTACACCTTC. Translation: CASSRGGSYGYTF.

The chain carries TRBV6-5 and TRBJ1-2; D is perhaps TRBD1 (6 bases). This CDR3 has 13 amino acids. CDR1 and CDR2 from the germline V gene are MNHEY and SVGAGI. V was shortened by 6 bases and J by 3 bases, with 11 bases between the two germline ends. CDR3 coding DNA: TGTGCCAGCAGGCGCGACAGGTACTATGGCTACACCTTC. Its protein is CASRRDRYYGYTF.

This chain joins TRBV19 and TRBJ1-2; maybe TRBD1 (6 bases). CDR1 is LNHDA and CDR2 is SQIVND in the germline V gene (reference sequence). The V gene lost 5 bases and the J gene lost 7 bases, with 11 bases spanning the gap. The CDR3 loop spans 12 amino acids. The CDR3 here is CASSVQGSGYTF. The CDR3 DNA sequence: TGTGCCAGTAGTGTACAGGGATCTGGCTACACCTTC. Full variable domain (missing parts from reference TRBV19 and TRBJ1-2): DGGITQSPKYLFRKEGQNVTLSCEQNLNHDAMYWYRQDPGQGLRLIYYSQIVNDFQKGDIAEGYSVSREKKESFPLTVTSAQKNPTAFYLCASSVQGSGYTFGSGTRLTVV.

In the case of this clone: The same CDR3 also results from other DNA sequences found in this sample. CDR3 nucleotide sequence: TGTGCCAGCAGCCCGGGACAGGGGGCCGGTGAAAAACTGTTTTTT. Translating it yields CASSPGQGAGEKLFF. The chain has TRBV28 and TRBJ1-4; 12 positions agree with TRBD1. The ends lost 6 bases at V and 7 bases at J; junction bases unmatched: 6. This CDR3 contains 15 residues. Germline V gene sequence: CDR1 MDHEN, CDR2 SYDVKM.

The gene calls are TRBV11-2 and TRBJ2-1; a possible D gene is TRBD1 (6 bases). The V gene lost 4 bases and the J gene lost 7 bases, with 20 bases spanning the gap. Germline V lookup: CDR1 SGHAT, CDR2 FQNNGV. This CDR3 region has 16 residues. This CDR3 reads CASSSSLGATGNEQFF. In nucleotides, the CDR3 is TGTGCCAGCAGCTCCTCCCTGGGGGCTACGGGAAATGAGCAGTTCTTC.

The chain uses TRBV6-1 and TRBJ1-1; the match to TRBD1 covers 7 bases. V was pared by 4 bases and J by 1 base, with 3 bases of the junction left unmatched. CDR3 size: 14 residues. Germline loops: CDR1 MNHNS, CDR2 SASEGT. The CDR3 region has the DNA TGTGCCAGCAGTGTCTACAGGGGGAACACTGAAGCTTTCTTT. The encoded protein is CASSVYRGNTEAFF.

This chain joins TRBV2 and TRBJ2-5; D might be TRBD2 (5 bases). The ends were cut back, 8 bases at V and 2 bases at J, with 12 bases in the middle. The CDR3 runs 13 residues. Looked up from germline, CDR1 is SNHLY and CDR2 is FYNNEI. In DNA form, the CDR3 reads TGTGCCAGCCGGGGTGGAGCGCAAGAGACCCAGTACTTC. Its protein product is CASRGGAQETQYF. Drawing the rest from reference TRBV2 and TRBJ2-5, the complete variable domain is EPEVTQTPSHQVTQMGQEVILRCVPISNHLYFYWYRQILGQKVEFLVSFYNNEISEKSEIFDDQFSVERPDGSNFTLKIRSTKLEDSAMYFCASRGGAQETQYFGPGTRLLVL.

The chain carries TRBV18 and TRBJ2-7; TRBD2 matches at 9 bases. After removal of 5 bases from V and 2 bases from J, the junction contained 10 bases not matched to a gene. The CDR3 contains 16 residues. Germline lookup yields CDR1 KGHSH and CDR2 LQKENI. CDR3 DNA sequence: TGTGCCAGCTCAGTTTTGAGACTAGCGGCCACCTACGAGCAGTACTTC. Its translation: CASSVLRLAATYEQYF.

The chain joins TRBV7-8 to TRBJ1-6; unclear D gene. The CDR3 has 12 residues. Germline assignment: CDR1 SGHVS and CDR2 FQNEAQ. V dropped 5 bases and J dropped 7 bases, with 6 bases sitting between them. This chain's CDR3 is CASSLTNSPLHF. CDR3 sequence (DNA): TGTGCCAGCAGCCTCACGAATTCACCCCTCCACTTT.

Regarding this clone: This specimen includes other DNA sequences encoding the same CDR3. This rearrangement joins TRBV28 to TRBJ2-5, with 7 bases matching TRBD1. Per germline, CDR1 MDHEN and CDR2 SYDVKM. There are 13 residues in the CDR3. With V trimmed by 4 bases and J by 5 bases, 4 bases remained unmatched. Written as DNA, the CDR3 is TGTGCCAGCAGTTCAGGGGGAATCGAGACCCAGTACTTC. It is translated as CASSSGGIETQYF.

This clone was detected only once. The gene calls are TRBV27 and TRBJ1-2; perhaps TRBD1 as D (5 bases). Germline CDR1 MNHEY, CDR2 SMNVEV (reference sequence). The CDR3 spans 14 residues. The V gene lost 1 base and the J gene lost 7 bases, with 13 bases spanning the gap. CDR3 amino acids: CASSLLLGQPGYTF. The CDR3 nucleotides are TGTGCCAGCAGTTTATTGTTGGGGCAGCCTGGCTACACCTTC.

The chain has TRBV28 and TRBJ2-5; D unclear. V was cut by 1 base and J by 5 bases, with 8 bases left in between. The CDR3 extends over 13 amino acids. Germline V CDR1 and CDR2: MDHEN, SYDVKM. The DNA for the CDR3 is TGTGCCAGCAGTTTATACCGGGCTGAGACCCAGTACTTC. The encoded protein is CASSLYRAETQYF. The full variable domain, completed using reference TRBV28 and TRBJ2-5, is DVKVTQSSRYLVKRTGEKVFLECVQDMDHENMFWYRQDPGLGLRLIYFSYDVKMKEKGDIPEGYSVSREKKERFSLILESASTNQTSMYLCASSLYRAETQYFGPGTRLLVL.

The chain employs TRBV6-1 and TRBJ1-5, with D maybe TRBD1 (5 bases). Trimming took 2 bases from V and 2 from J, leaving 22 bases between them. Germline V CDR1 and CDR2: MNHNS, SASEGT. The CDR3 is 19 residues long. CDR3 region: CASSEPPPGLTWGNQPQHF. CDR3 in DNA: TGTGCCAGCAGTGAACCCCCCCCAGGGCTCACATGGGGCAATCAGCCCCAGCATTTT.

This chain connects TRBV21-1 to TRBJ2-3; no DNA check was done on the table's D call, TRBD2. TRBV21-1 is listed as a pseudogene. The CDR3 extends over 12 amino acids. As DNA, the CDR3 is TGTGCCAGCAGCCCTCGGGGGGATACGCAGTATTTT. Translation: CASSPRGDTQYF.

The chain combines TRBV5-4 with TRBJ2-5; maybe TRBD2 (6 bases). The germline V gene encodes CDR1 SGHNT and CDR2 YYREEE (reference sequence). The V end was cut by 2 bases, the J end by 2 bases, with 16 bases between. The CDR3 has 16 amino acids. DNA for the CDR3: TGTGCCAGCAGCTTTGGGGGGAGGAAATTACAAGAGACCCAGTACTTC. It specifies CASSFGGRKLQETQYF.

The chain combines TRBV7-2 with TRBJ1-2, with 10 bases aligning to TRBD1. Germline V gives CDR1 SGHTA, CDR2 FQGNSA. V shed 5 bases and J 5 bases; nucleotides not matched to a gene: 8. This CDR3 is 15 amino acids long. The DNA for the CDR3 is TGTGCCAGCAGCCCAGACAGGGGGCCGGGGTATGGCTACACCTTC. Translated: CASSPDRGPGYGYTF.

V is TRBV2 and J is TRBJ1-4; D might be TRBD1 (6 bases). Germline lookup yields CDR1 SNHLY and CDR2 FYNNEI. The CDR3 length is 13 residues. Trimming left V 10 bases short and J 3 bases short, with 12 bases between. CDR3 coding DNA: TGTGCCACTAGACAGGTGCCTAATGAAAAACTGTTTTTT. Residues: CATRQVPNEKLFF.

This clone has a handful of counts. The gene calls are TRBV19 and TRBJ1-3; the D gene is possibly TRBD1 (5 bases). Trimming pared 6 bases from V and 4 bases from J, leaving 10 bases between. Germline CDR1 is LNHDA and CDR2 is SQIVND (reference sequence). The CDR3 length is 13 residues. The CDR3 here is CASSRDFGNTIYF. The CDR3 DNA sequence: TGTGCCAGTAGCCGGGACTTCGGAAACACCATATATTTT.

This chain uses TRBV7-9 with TRBJ2-2; the D gene is possibly TRBD1 (6 bases). The germline V and J ends were trimmed by 5 bases and 3 bases, with 10 bases remaining between them. The CDR3 covers 14 residues. Germline values: CDR1 SEHNR, CDR2 FQNEAQ (reference sequence). CDR3 amino acids: CASSDYRDTGELFF. The CDR3 DNA is TGTGCCAGCAGCGATTACAGGGACACCGGGGAGCTGTTTTTT.

This chain uses TRBV5-1 with TRBJ2-3; possibly TRBD2 for D (6 bases). V lost 7 bases to trimming and J lost 2 bases, with 17 bases between them. The CDR3 is 15 amino acids. Germline CDR1 and CDR2: SGHRS and YFSETQ. The CDR3 DNA reads as TGCGCCAGCGCTTTGCAGAGGACTACCACAGATACGCAGTATTTT. It encodes CASALQRTTTDTQYF.

The chain combines TRBV18 with TRBJ2-3; the match to TRBD2 covers 9 bases. V gave up 1 base and J gave up 0 bases; unmatched junction bases: 5. This CDR3 is 17 amino acids long. The germline V gene encodes CDR1 KGHSH and CDR2 LQKENI. CDR3 sequence (DNA): TGTGCCAGCTCACCACAAACTAGCGGGTATAGCACAGATACGCAGTATTTT. Protein product: CASSPQTSGYSTDTQYF.

The rearrangement links TRBV7-8 to TRBJ2-7, with TRBD2 matching 12 bases. Looked up from germline, CDR1 is SGHVS and CDR2 is FQNEAQ. J gave up 4 bases and V 5 bases, and 6 bases lay outside the gene matches. The length of the CDR3 is 15 residues. CDR3 residues: CASSQGLAGSYEQYF. CDR3 coding DNA: TGTGCCAGCAGCCAGGGACTAGCGGGTTCGTACGAGCAGTACTTC.

V is TRBV12-2 and J is TRBJ2-1; the listed D gene, TRBD1, was not tested against the DNA. TRBV12-2 is a pseudogene locus. The CDR3 has 15 residues. CDR3 bases: TGTGCAAGTCGCTCATCCCCCCACTCCTACAATGAGCAGTTCTTC. Translated: CASRSSPHSYNEQFF.

The rearrangement uses TRBV2 and TRBJ2-7; 8 bases map to TRBD2. Germline lookup yields CDR1 SNHLY and CDR2 FYNNEI. This CDR3 has 14 amino acids. Trimming removed 8 bases from V and 6 bases from J; junction bases left unmatched: 12. The CDR3 bases are TGTGCCAGCCATAATACCGGAGGGACTAGCGAGCAGTACTTC. It is translated as CASHNTGGTSEQYF. The whole variable domain, filled in from reference TRBV2 and TRBJ2-7, reads EPEVTQTPSHQVTQMGQEVILRCVPISNHLYFYWYRQILGQKVEFLVSFYNNEISEKSEIFDDQFSVERPDGSNFTLKIRSTKLEDSAMYFCASHNTGGTSEQYFGPGTRLTVT.

V usage is TRBV9 and J usage is TRBJ2-3; tentative D call: TRBD1 (5 bases). Deletions cut 4 bases from V and 1 base from J, with 10 bases between. The length of the CDR3 is 14 residues. Germline V gene data show CDR1 as SGDLS and CDR2 as YYNGEE. The CDR3 coding sequence is TGTGCCAGCAGCCAACAGGTCGGCACAGATACGCAGTATTTT. Translated: CASSQQVGTDTQYF.

This chain connects TRBV5-1 to TRBJ2-3, with D hard to call. This CDR3 region has 16 residues. The ends were cut back, 4 bases at V and 1 base at J, with 16 bases in the middle. From germline, CDR1 is SGHRS and CDR2 YFSETQ. CDR3 bases: TGCGCCAGCAGCCCCGGTGACGGATCACGCACAGATACGCAGTATTTT. This encodes CASSPGDGSRTDTQYF.

This clone has a single count. The gene calls are TRBV28 and TRBJ1-1; TRBD1 is a possible D gene (5 bases). V lost 7 bases and J lost 5, with 26 bases in between. In germline, CDR1 is MDHEN, CDR2 SYDVKM. CDR3 length: 17 amino acids. DNA of the CDR3: TGTGCCAGCAACCCGGGTGGAGGAAGGGGCCCAGGGACTGAAGCTTTCTTT. It is translated as CASNPGGGRGPGTEAFF.

The rearrangement links TRBV5-6 to TRBJ1-2, with 7 bases fitting TRBD1. The CDR3 contains 13 residues. V shed 4 bases and J 4 bases; nucleotides not matched to a gene: 4. Germline CDR1 and CDR2: SGHDT and YYEEEE. The CDR3 sequence: CASSPTGFYGYTF. CDR3 coding DNA: TGTGCCAGCAGCCCGACAGGGTTCTATGGCTACACCTTC.

J is TRBJ2-3 and V is TRBV5-1; D is uncertain. CDR3 length: 15 residues. Trimming removed 4 bases at V and 0 bases at J, with 12 bases between. Germline assignment: CDR1 SGHRS and CDR2 YFSETQ. The CDR3 here is CASSQIPTSTDTQYF. In nucleotides, the CDR3 is TGCGCCAGCAGCCAAATACCTACTAGCACAGATACGCAGTATTTT.